Following are 32 T cell receptor beta chains from one sample sequenced in a study of blood T cells in healthy people across ages. Combining a sample-barcoded 5' primer with a J-beta primer mix, a second PCR ran for roughly 7 to 12 cycles. TCRdb used MiXCR to reprocess the 5' RACE reads, holding one entry per CDR3 protein. The data contain fewer than 1.5 million distinct CDR3 sequences, approximately 42% of them singletons. Sequenced input: blood. The receptors originated from a woman between 18 and 29 years old in good health.

V and J are TRBV7-2 and TRBJ1-3; 12 positions agree with TRBD1. Germline V gene sequence: CDR1 SGHTA, CDR2 FQGNSA. The CDR3 length is 19 residues. V was clipped by 4 bases and J by 0 bases; unmatched bases: 10. The chain's CDR3 is CASSSTGTGGADSGNTIYF. CDR3 sequence (DNA): TGTGCCAGCAGCTCGACCGGGACAGGGGGCGCAGACTCTGGAAACACCATATATTTT.

This clonotype has more than one count but fewer than ten. This chain joins TRBV20-1 and TRBJ2-1; TRBD2 might be the D (6 bases). The CDR3 covers 15 residues. Germline CDR1 is DFQATT and CDR2 is SNEGSKA (reference sequence). V gave up 3 bases and J gave up 1 base, with 13 bases separating them. CDR3 in amino acids: CSASDWRESYNEQFF. CDR3 DNA sequence: TGCAGTGCTAGTGATTGGCGGGAATCCTACAATGAGCAGTTCTTC.

There are a few counts of this clonotype. V and J are TRBV20-1 and TRBJ1-2; TRBD1 matches 8 bases. Germline values: CDR1 DFQATT, CDR2 SNEGSKA (reference sequence). There are 12 residues in the CDR3. Trimming cost V 4 bases and J 3 bases; bases outside gene matches: 1. CDR3 bases: TGCAGTGCTACAGGGGGCGACTATGGCTACACCTTC. It encodes CSATGGDYGYTF.

With regard to this clonotype: One junction end disagrees with the germline gene, perhaps due to a read error. J is TRBJ2-4 and V is TRBV7-9; possible D gene TRBD1, 6 bases. Germline V gene lookup returns CDR1 SEHNR and CDR2 FQNEAQ (reference sequence). This CDR3 has 15 amino acids. The CDR3 loop reads CASSLGGGGGNMQYF. CDR3 in DNA: TGTGCCAGCAGCTTAGGAGGGGGTGGAGGAAACATGCAGTACTTC.

This clonotype was seen more than once but under ten times. The chain joins TRBV27 to TRBJ1-2; 8 bases map to TRBD1. The CDR3 sequence is 18 residues long. CDR1 MNHEY and CDR2 SMNVEV come from the germline V gene (reference sequence). V gave up 0 bases and J gave up 0 bases; unmatched junction bases: 9. The CDR3 sequence: CASSLSPQGGSANYGYTF. CDR3 DNA: TGTGCCAGCAGTTTATCCCCACAGGGGGGATCCGCTAACTATGGCTACACCTTC.

This clonotype occurred a few times. This chain links TRBV6-1 with TRBJ2-1; TRBD2 matches 15 bases. The CDR3 consists of 16 residues. Germline V gives CDR1 MNHNS, CDR2 SASEGT. Unmatched junction bases numbered 6, after V lost 4 bases and J lost 8 bases. This CDR3 is CASSGWGLAGGYEQFF. Here the CDR3 DNA reads TGTGCCAGCAGTGGGTGGGGACTAGCGGGGGGCTATGAGCAGTTCTTC.

The chain combines TRBV10-2 with TRBJ1-2, with a weak D call TRBD1 (5 bases). The CDR3 is made up of 15 amino acids. Germline lookup yields CDR1 WSHSY and CDR2 SAAADI. V lost 5 bases and J lost 5, with 18 bases in between. The CDR3 loop is CASSKYSGLSYGYTF. For the CDR3, the DNA is TGCGCCAGCAGTAAATACTCGGGACTGTCTTATGGCTACACCTTC.

The rearrangement uses TRBV5-6 and TRBJ2-5; 7 bases map to TRBD1. The end of the DNA fits TRBJ2-7 better, so the J call may be wrong. In germline, CDR1 is SGHDT, CDR2 YYEEEE. The CDR3 totals 15 residues. The CDR3 reads CASSLLGTAAYEQYF. The CDR3 coding sequence is TGTGCCAGCAGCTTGTTGGGGACAGCCGCCTACGAGCAGTACTTC.

CDR3 sequence: CSVPTGAGELFF. In DNA form, the CDR3 reads TGCAGCGTCCCCACAGGGGCCGGGGAGCTGTTTTTT. V is TRBV29-1 and J is TRBJ2-2, with TRBD1 matching 7 bases. Germline CDR1 SQVTM, CDR2 ANQGSEA. The CDR3 has 12 residues. The ends lost 6 bases at V and 6 bases at J; junction bases unmatched: 4.

This sequence joins TRBV20-1 and TRBJ2-1, with 9 bases identical to TRBD2. The V gene end was trimmed by 6 bases and the J gene end by 4 bases; junction bases not matched to a gene: 7. In germline, CDR1 is DFQATT, CDR2 SNEGSKA (reference sequence). This CDR3 comprises 14 residues. CDR3 residues: CSAPGLAQYNEQFF. CDR3 DNA sequence: TGCAGTGCACCCGGACTAGCGCAATACAATGAGCAGTTCTTC.

The chain has TRBV20-1 and TRBJ1-2, with no clear D. The germline V and J ends were trimmed by 6 bases and 4 bases, with 9 bases remaining between them. The CDR3 length is 11 residues. CDR1 and CDR2 (germline): DFQATT, SNEGSKA (reference sequence). Here the CDR3 DNA reads TGCAGTGCCGTGGGTGGCTATGGCTACACCTTC. Translated: CSAVGGYGYTF.

This chain links TRBV9 with TRBJ1-2; D gene uncertain. Trimming removed 7 bases at V and 1 base at J, with 5 bases between. Germline CDR1 is SGDLS and CDR2 is YYNGEE. The CDR3 loop spans 11 amino acids. For the CDR3, the DNA is TGTGCCAGCGAGGATAACTATGGCTACACCTTC. The encoded protein is CASEDNYGYTF.

The chain carries TRBV20-1 and TRBJ2-4; the match to TRBD2 covers 11 bases. Germline V gene sequence: CDR1 DFQATT, CDR2 SNEGSKA (reference sequence). V dropped 1 base and J dropped 1; count of bases not matched to a gene: 6. This CDR3 comprises 17 residues. CDR3: CSARVQTSGEAKNIQYF. The CDR3 DNA is TGCAGTGCTAGAGTCCAGACTAGCGGGGAGGCCAAAAACATTCAGTACTTC.

This clonotype was counted between two and nine times. V usage is TRBV11-2 and J usage is TRBJ2-3; D not certain. The CDR3 is 15 residues long. Trimming stripped 2 bases from V and 6 bases from J, with 15 bases between. Germline-derived CDR1 and CDR2 are SGHAT and FQNNGV. The CDR3 DNA follows: TGTGCCAGCAGCTTAATCCTAAGTGGGCTGGATACGCAGTATTTT. Its protein is CASSLILSGLDTQYF.

The J gene is TRBJ1-1, the V gene TRBV6-6, with D possibly matching TRBD1 (5 bases). The V and J ends lost 0 bases and 3 bases respectively, with 14 bases between them. This CDR3 is 16 amino acids long. The germline V gene has CDR1 MNHNY and CDR2 SVGAGI (reference sequence). CDR3 bases: TGTGCCAGCAGTTACTCCCCGGGGGATCAGGACACTGAAGCTTTCTTT. It translates to CASSYSPGDQDTEAFF.

The rearrangement uses TRBV5-1 and TRBJ2-7; D is undetermined. CDR1 and CDR2 (germline): SGHRS, YFSETQ. There are 14 residues in the CDR3. V dropped 1 base and J dropped 3 bases, with 11 bases sitting between them. CDR3 coding DNA: TGCGCCAGCAGCTTGCACGGAAACGACTACGAGCAGTACTTC. This sequence encodes CASSLHGNDYEQYF.

This chain links TRBV20-1 with TRBJ2-1; D remains ambiguous. Germline-derived CDR1 and CDR2 are DFQATT and SNEGSKA (reference sequence). Trimming took off 0 bases at V and 10 bases at J, with 13 bases between the two ends. This CDR3 contains 13 residues. The chain's CDR3 is CSAREVPRPEQFF. Written as DNA, the CDR3 is TGCAGTGCTAGAGAGGTCCCTCGCCCCGAGCAGTTCTTC.

This clonotype has a handful of counts. The chain links TRBV25-1 to TRBJ2-1, with D maybe TRBD2 (6 bases). Germline-derived CDR1 and CDR2 are MGHDK and SYGVNS. V lost 1 base and J lost 8, with 15 bases in between. The CDR3 runs to 15 residues. The CDR3 is CASSEFGASDYEQFF. The CDR3 DNA is TGTGCCAGCAGTGAATTCGGGGCTAGCGACTATGAGCAGTTCTTC.

This clonotype was seen many times. The V and J genes are TRBV4-1 and TRBJ2-1; TRBD1 or TRBD2 may be the D gene (5 bases each). Trimming left V 1 base short and J 7 bases short, with 14 bases between. This CDR3 contains 15 residues. Germline-derived CDR1 and CDR2 are MGHRA and YSYEKL. CDR3 residues: CASSQASQGRNEQFF. The CDR3 coding sequence is TGCGCCAGCAGCCAAGCTTCCCAGGGACGGAATGAGCAGTTCTTC.

The chain carries TRBV28 and TRBJ1-4, with D perhaps TRBD1 (6 bases). The V and J ends lost 3 bases and 12 bases respectively, with 17 bases between them. This CDR3 has 14 amino acids. The germline CDR1 and CDR2 sequences are MDHEN and SYDVKM. For the CDR3, the DNA is TGTGCCAGCAGTTTCGGGCAGGGGCTTGGTGAACTGTTTTTT. It is translated as CASSFGQGLGELFF.

This chain connects TRBV4-1 to TRBJ2-7; weak D call: TRBD2 (5 bases). The CDR3 runs 16 residues. The germline V gene encodes CDR1 MGHRA and CDR2 YSYEKL. V lost 1 base, J lost 6 bases, and 19 bases lay in between. The CDR3: CASSQVPRGSKGEQYF. CDR3 DNA: TGCGCCAGCAGCCAAGTCCCGCGAGGGTCTAAGGGCGAGCAGTACTTC.

The table lists this clonotype with a few counts. The chain combines TRBV6-5 with TRBJ2-1, with 8 nucleotides matching TRBD2. Germline-derived CDR1 and CDR2 are MNHEY and SVGAGI. This CDR3 region has 16 residues. Germline trimming cut 4 bases from V and 2 bases from J; bases unmatched to any gene: 7. This CDR3 is CASSCERERPYNEQFF. The CDR3 region has the DNA TGTGCCAGCAGTTGCGAGCGGGAGCGACCCTACAATGAGCAGTTCTTC.

About this clonotype itself: This may be a read error, as it is one base from a much larger clone. The J gene is TRBJ1-2, the V gene TRBV27; 7 bases are shared with TRBD1. Losses at the gene ends were 4 bases for V and 4 bases for J; bases not matched to a gene: 3. Germline values: CDR1 MNHEY, CDR2 SMNVEV (reference sequence). The CDR3 length is 13 residues. CDR3 DNA: TGTGCCAGCAGTTCACAGGGGACCTATGGCTACACCTTC. Its translation: CASSSQGTYGYTF.

This clonotype is a singleton in its sample. V gene TRBV5-1 combines with J gene TRBJ2-1, with 15 nucleotides matching TRBD2. Germline V lookup: CDR1 SGHRS, CDR2 YFSETQ. V was clipped by 6 bases and J by 15 bases; unmatched bases: 13. The CDR3 is 15 amino acids. CDR3 residues: CASTPEGTSGRTAFF. The CDR3 DNA is TGCGCCAGCACCCCGGAGGGGACTAGCGGGAGGACCGCGTTCTTC.

This clonotype has a handful of counts. V usage is TRBV20-1 and J usage is TRBJ2-5, with D possibly TRBD1 on 5 matching bases. The CDR3 loop spans 12 amino acids. Germline V gives CDR1 DFQATT, CDR2 SNEGSKA (reference sequence). Trimming took 4 bases from V and 5 from J, leaving 11 bases between them. CDR3: CSATGHKETQYF. Here the CDR3 DNA reads TGCAGTGCTACAGGACATAAGGAGACCCAGTACTTC.

The chain couples TRBV12-3 or TRBV12-4 to TRBJ2-7, with D possibly called TRBD1 or TRBD2 (6 bases each). V was trimmed by 3 bases and J by 2 bases, leaving 17 bases between them. The CDR3 has 16 residues. CDR3 in amino acids: CASSFEGGAVTYEQYF. The DNA for the CDR3 is TGTGCCAGCAGTTTCGAGGGGGGAGCGGTTACCTACGAGCAGTACTTC.

The genes are TRBV20-1 and TRBJ2-1, with 9 bases identical to TRBD2. The DNA matches TRBJ2-7 better at its end, which makes the J call doubtful. Germline CDR1 DFQATT, CDR2 SNEGSKA (reference sequence). The CDR3 is made up of 16 amino acids. This CDR3 reads CSARAPQRGVYNEQYF. CDR3 sequence (DNA): TGCAGTGCTAGGGCCCCCCAGCGGGGGGTCTACAATGAGCAGTACTTC.

As regards this clonotype: The junction departs from the called germline gene at one end, perhaps through a read error. This rearrangement joins TRBV7-8 to TRBJ2-3; D could derive from TRBD1 or TRBD2 (5 bases each). Looked up from germline, CDR1 is SGHVS and CDR2 is FQNEAQ. The CDR3 is 18 residues long. The CDR3 coding sequence is TGTGCCAGCAGCGCTCTAAGCGGCCCCGGTTCTAGCACAGGTACGCAGTATTTT. Translating it yields CASSALSGPGSSTGTQYF. The full variable domain, in which reference TRBV7-8 and TRBJ2-3 provide the parts outside the CDR3, is GAGVSQSPRYKVAKRGQDVALRCDPISGHVSLFWYQQALGQGPEFLTYFQNEAQLDKSGLPSDRFFAERPEGSVSTLKIQRTQQEDSAVYLCASSALSGPGSSTGTQYFGPGTRLTVL.

Only a few counts were recorded for this clonotype. The rearrangement joins TRBV7-8 to TRBJ2-7; D assignment may be TRBD1 or TRBD2 (5 bases each). The CDR3 covers 16 residues. Trimming took off 3 bases at V and 6 bases at J, with 21 bases between the two ends. Per the germline V gene, CDR1 is SGHVS and CDR2 is FQNEAQ. The CDR3 reads CASSFSGSTPGTEQYF. CDR3 in DNA: TGTGCCAGCAGCTTTTCAGGGTCTACCCCGGGGACCGAGCAGTACTTC.

The count of this clonotype is one. A read error is possible here, since a much larger clone lies one base away. The V gene is TRBV29-1, the J gene TRBJ2-7; D is perhaps TRBD1 (5 bases). Germline assignment: CDR1 SQVTM and CDR2 ANQGSEA. CDR3 length: 13 amino acids. The CDR3 here is CSAELQGPYEQYF. The CDR3 nucleotides read TGCAGCGCTGAACTCCAGGGCCCCTACGAGCAGTACTTC.

The chain employs TRBV18 and TRBJ2-3; no clear D. Between the trimmed V and J ends, which lost 3 bases and 0 bases, there was a span of 13 bases. The CDR3 is made up of 16 amino acids. The germline V gene encodes CDR1 KGHSH and CDR2 LQKENI. The CDR3 here is CASSPSTITSTDTQYF. The CDR3 region has the DNA TGTGCCAGCTCACCTAGTACGATTACTAGCACAGATACGCAGTATTTT.

This clonotype was seen only once. J is TRBJ1-3 and V is TRBV20-1; unclear D gene. The germline CDR1 and CDR2 sequences are DFQATT and SNEGSKA (reference sequence). V dropped 0 bases and J dropped 0 bases, with 6 bases sitting between them. The CDR3 totals 14 residues. CDR3 sequence: CSARDPLSGNTIYF. Here the CDR3 DNA reads TGCAGTGCTAGAGACCCCCTCTCTGGAAACACCATATATTTT.